This TCR beta chain stems from a study of blood T cell repertoires in COVID-19. Study-wide context: Donors of Cohort 3 who recovered were those that had two negative PCRs, clearance, or symptom resolution. Researchers got acute and convalescent COVID-19 samples from the United States, Italy and Spain.

Per the original data handling: Using reference gene primer amplification, nucleated cell counts were estimated. Produced via immunoSEQ multiplex PCR; TCRdb's table is partial and in-frame only. V, J and clone size are those of that table, while D and trimming were read from the DNA. Here the sample spans a few hundred thousand clones, 85% to 90% being singletons. This clone was seen a few times. Recruitment covered roughly 22 US areas and drew participants whose ages spanned roughly 18 to 100 years. The sequence was collected from a woman aged 50 to 65 in a cohort exposed to, infected with or recovered from COVID-19 (not recorded which). Material for sequencing was PBMCs or T cells enriched from blood (not recorded which).

CDR3 nucleotide sequence: TGTGCCAGCAGCCTCCTAGGCGGGGGCGAGCCCTCCGGGGAGCTGTTTTTT. Translation gives CASSLLGGGEPSGELFF. This chain uses TRBV3-1 (or the pseudogene TRBV3-2) with TRBJ2-2, with D maybe TRBD2 (7 bases). The length of the CDR3 is 17 residues. In germline, CDR1 is LGHDT, CDR2 YNNKEL (reference sequence). Trimming removed 4 bases at V and 6 bases at J, with 21 bases between.